This is a list of T cell receptor beta chains from one sample in a study of regulatory T cells in long-lasting Graves disease. TCRdb re-derived calls from the multiplex PCR reads in MiXCR, one entry per CDR3 protein. The data show roughly 450,000 distinct CDR3 sequences, more than 20% seen once. The source was peripheral blood mononuclear cells (PBMCs), collected when the disease was refractory, from a patient treated with antithyroid drugs. The receptors derive from a female donor with Graves disease. Both conserved end residues are part of each CDR3. Each record gives: V gene, J gene, clone size, CDR3 length, CDR3 protein. Clone size is not always given. Where it is, it says once, few, many or a class for expanded clones.

V gene: TRBV27; J gene: TRBJ2-1; clone size: NA; CDR3 length: 14; CDR3 protein: CASSHRPSYNEQFF
V gene: TRBV12-3/TRBV12-4; J gene: TRBJ1-5; clone size: NA; CDR3 length: 16; CDR3 protein: CASSNLGTGLNQPQHF
V gene: TRBV19; J gene: TRBJ2-7; clone size: few; CDR3 length: 14; CDR3 protein: CASTPSGAGGEQYF
V gene: TRBV20-1; J gene: TRBJ2-7; clone size: many; CDR3 length: 13; CDR3 protein: CSASGQGGDEQYF
V gene: TRBV5-6; J gene: TRBJ1-1; clone size: NA; CDR3 length: 13; CDR3 protein: CASSLNRRAEAFF
V gene: TRBV15; J gene: TRBJ2-3; clone size: NA; CDR3 length: 22; CDR3 protein: CATSSSNLDRPIVGPPPDTQYF
V gene: TRBV29-1; J gene: TRBJ1-2; clone size: NA; CDR3 length: 12; CDR3 protein: CSADRGLNGYTF
V gene: TRBV5-6; J gene: TRBJ2-7; clone size: NA; CDR3 length: 14; CDR3 protein: CASTLTSGRGEQYF
V gene: TRBV28; J gene: TRBJ1-2; clone size: many; CDR3 length: 14; CDR3 protein: CASSPWRANYGYTF
V gene: TRBV25-1; J gene: TRBJ1-4; clone size: NA; CDR3 length: 14; CDR3 protein: CASSVTLLGEKLFF
V gene: TRBV28; J gene: TRBJ2-5; clone size: many; CDR3 length: 15; CDR3 protein: CASSLAGQGQETQYF
V gene: TRBV19; J gene: TRBJ1-1; clone size: few; CDR3 length: 14; CDR3 protein: CASSMDRSNTEAFF
V gene: TRBV11-2; J gene: TRBJ2-2; clone size: few; CDR3 length: 15; CDR3 protein: CASSSRQLYTGELFF
V gene: TRBV29-1; J gene: TRBJ2-7; clone size: few; CDR3 length: 12; CDR3 protein: CSVMDSFYEQYF
V gene: TRBV6-5; J gene: TRBJ1-5; clone size: many; CDR3 length: 17; CDR3 protein: CASSYSMAEPFNQPQHF
V gene: TRBV6-1; J gene: TRBJ1-5; clone size: many; CDR3 length: 16; CDR3 protein: CASSSGVGGRDQPQHF
V gene: TRBV19; J gene: TRBJ2-2; clone size: few; CDR3 length: 18; CDR3 protein: CASSRRSGTSGSTGELFF
V gene: TRBV20-1; J gene: TRBJ2-7; clone size: NA; CDR3 length: 15; CDR3 protein: CSARDLTGRSYEQYF
V gene: TRBV20-1; J gene: NA; clone size: NA; CDR3 length: 13; CDR3 protein: CSARRQDRYEQYF
V gene: TRBV14; J gene: TRBJ2-7; clone size: NA; CDR3 length: 13; CDR3 protein: CASRPDFSYEQYF
V gene: TRBV6-1; J gene: TRBJ2-6; clone size: many; CDR3 length: 17; CDR3 protein: CASSVGGISSGANVLTF
V gene: TRBV20-1; J gene: TRBJ2-7; clone size: many; CDR3 length: 16; CDR3 protein: CSARFTGTPKTYEQYF
V gene: TRBV11-2; J gene: TRBJ2-2; clone size: many; CDR3 length: 14; CDR3 protein: CASSHTGQPGELFF
V gene: TRBV20-1; J gene: TRBJ2-7; clone size: few; CDR3 length: 15; CDR3 protein: CSARHGTSGGYEQYF